One and the same sample provided the 24 T cell receptor beta chains below, sequenced in a study of response to subunit inactivated influenza vaccine. TCRdb processed the RT-PCR reads anew with MiXCR; each CDR3 protein has one entry. The repertoire has fewer than 700,000 distinct CDR3 sequences, 10% to 15% of them found once; the top ten carry under 15%. The sample consisted of PBMCs from blood, taken roughly 48 days after vaccination. These TCRs come from a middle-aged man who received an inactivated influenza vaccine.

This clonotype was counted a few times. V is TRBV18 and J is TRBJ2-5; no definite D call. The CDR3 is 14 amino acids. Deletions cut 2 bases from V and 5 bases from J, with 12 bases between. Germline CDR1 and CDR2: KGHSH and LQKENI. This CDR3 reads CASSPSRAVETQYF. The CDR3 DNA is TGTGCCAGCTCACCAAGTAGGGCGGTGGAGACCCAGTACTTC.

This clonotype was picked up many times. The genes are TRBV12-3 or TRBV12-4 and TRBJ2-5; maybe TRBD1 (6 bases). Trimming removed 8 bases from V and 1 base from J, with 11 bases in between. The CDR3 runs 13 residues. The CDR3 coding sequence is TGTGCCAGCGGGACAACGTCCCAAGAGACCCAGTACTTC. It yields the protein CASGTTSQETQYF.

The sample holds many counts of this clonotype. V and J are TRBV10-3 and TRBJ2-1; 9 bases align to TRBD2. The CDR3 extends over 15 amino acids. Germline assignment: CDR1 ENHRY and CDR2 SYGVKD. J was trimmed by 6 bases and V by 4 bases; bases with no gene match: 7. CDR3 coding DNA: TGTGCCATCAGTGGCATGGGCGGGAGGGCCAATGAGCAGTTCTTC. Translating it yields CAISGMGGRANEQFF.

The table lists this clonotype with a few counts. The chain carries TRBV3-1 and TRBJ1-2; a weak D match, TRBD1 (6 bases). V lost 4 bases, J lost 9 bases, and 18 bases lay in between. Looked up from germline, CDR1 is LGHDT and CDR2 is YNNKEL (reference sequence). The CDR3 consists of 14 residues. CDR3 DNA: TGTGCCAGCAGCCCAACAGGACAGAGAATGCGCTACACCTTC. This gives the protein CASSPTGQRMRYTF.

This clonotype was counted ten times or more. The rearrangement joins TRBV6-2 or TRBV6-3 to TRBJ1-5; possibly TRBD1 for D (5 bases). Trimming took off 5 bases at V and 6 bases at J, with 14 bases between the two ends. The length of the CDR3 is 14 residues. The germline V gene has CDR1 MNHEY and CDR2 SVGEGT. The CDR3 is CASSPGPGGQPQHF. The CDR3 nucleotides read TGTGCCAGCAGTCCGGGGCCGGGAGGTCAGCCCCAGCATTTT.

The chain has TRBV15 and TRBJ2-7; D not certain. This CDR3 contains 15 residues. Per the germline V gene, CDR1 is LNHNV and CDR2 is YYDKDF (reference sequence). The V end was cut by 0 bases, the J end by 1 base, with 10 bases between. For the CDR3, the DNA is TGTGCCACCAGCAGAGATCGGCGGATATCCTACGAGCAGTACTTC. Translation gives CATSRDRRISYEQYF.

The chain combines TRBV7-8 with TRBJ2-4; 7 nucleotides agree with TRBD1. Germline V gives CDR1 SGHVS, CDR2 FQNEAQ. The ends lost 5 bases at V and 5 bases at J; junction bases unmatched: 9. The CDR3 is 15 residues long. DNA for the CDR3: TGTGCCAGCAGCGTACAACAGGGGTGGGAAAACATTCAGTACTTC. It encodes CASSVQQGWENIQYF.

V gene TRBV12-3 or TRBV12-4 combines with J gene TRBJ1-1, with D unclear. The CDR3 has 15 amino acids. Trimming took 7 bases from V and 4 from J, leaving 19 bases between them. Written as DNA, the CDR3 is TGTGCCAGCACCTATTCGGGTAATCGTGGCACTGAAGCTTTCTTT. Protein: CASTYSGNRGTEAFF.

This clonotype was observed many times. The chain employs TRBV7-2 and TRBJ2-1, with TRBD2 as a possible D gene (5 bases). Germline values: CDR1 SGHTA, CDR2 FQGNSA. V was clipped by 5 bases and J by 4 bases, with 15 bases between them. The CDR3 totals 15 residues. CDR3 coding DNA: TGTGCCAGCAGCACCACGGGATCGAGGTACAATGAGCAGTTCTTC. As protein: CASSTTGSRYNEQFF.

The chain employs TRBV5-4 and TRBJ1-2, with 8 nucleotides matching TRBD1. The CDR3 is 14 amino acids. Germline V gives CDR1 SGHNT, CDR2 YYREEE (reference sequence). Trimming took 7 bases from V and 4 from J; bases not matched to a gene: 9. The CDR3 loop reads CASCSPGQAYGYTF. In DNA form, the CDR3 reads TGTGCCAGCTGTTCACCGGGACAGGCCTATGGCTACACCTTC.

This clonotype was counted many times. The CDR3 DNA sequence: TGTGCCAGCAGTTACTCGAAGCGGGGGGCAAATACGCAGTATTTT. It specifies CASSYSKRGANTQYF. V and J are TRBV6-5 and TRBJ2-3, with TRBD2 identical over 9 bases. The junction had 5 bases not matched to a gene; V was cut back by 0 bases and J by 7 bases. CDR3 length equals 15 residues. Germline lookup yields CDR1 MNHEY and CDR2 SVGAGI.

Ten or more counts support this clonotype. This sequence joins TRBV6-2 or TRBV6-3 and TRBJ2-1, with D hard to call. Trimming left V 0 bases short and J 7 bases short, with 7 bases between. This CDR3 contains 13 residues. Germline CDR1 reads MNHEY; CDR2 reads SVGEGT. The CDR3 loop reads CASSYSWGNEQFF. In nucleotides, the CDR3 is TGTGCCAGCAGTTACTCGTGGGGAAATGAGCAGTTCTTC.

This clonotype was detected only a few times. The V gene is TRBV6-5, the J gene TRBJ2-5; 8 nucleotides line up with TRBD2. V shed 10 bases and J 0 bases; nucleotides not matched to a gene: 1. Per germline, CDR1 MNHEY and CDR2 SVGAGI. This CDR3 has 12 amino acids. Here the CDR3 reads CATGRDQETQYF. The CDR3 DNA is TGTGCCACCGGGAGGGACCAAGAGACCCAGTACTTC.

V and J are TRBV10-3 and TRBJ1-2; 9 bases fit TRBD1. Germline V CDR1 and CDR2: ENHRY, SYGVKD. The trim removed 3 bases at V and 7 bases at J, leaving 3 bases unmatched. The CDR3 runs 13 residues. CDR3 residues: CAISEQGARGYTF. The CDR3 nucleotides are TGTGCCATCAGTGAACAGGGGGCCCGTGGCTACACCTTC.

This clonotype showed up many times. The rearrangement uses TRBV28 and TRBJ2-7; either TRBD1 or TRBD2 may fit D (5 bases each). CDR3 length: 13 residues. Trimming left V 2 bases short and J 7 bases short, with 12 bases between. Germline V lookup: CDR1 MDHEN, CDR2 SYDVKM. The CDR3 loop is CASSLGDPPEQYF. CDR3 nucleotide sequence: TGTGCCAGCAGTTTAGGGGACCCCCCTGAGCAGTACTTC.

This clonotype was found a few times. V and J are TRBV5-5 and TRBJ2-3, with D tentatively TRBD1 (6 bases). The CDR3 runs 16 residues. Germline V gene lookup returns CDR1 SGHKS and CDR2 YYEKEE (reference sequence). The V gene lost 3 bases and the J gene lost 3 bases, with 17 bases spanning the gap. For the CDR3, the DNA is TGTGCCAGCAGCTCCCTCCCCGTACAGGGTACAGATACGCAGTATTTT. Its protein product is CASSSLPVQGTDTQYF.

This clonotype has more than one count but fewer than ten. The rearrangement links TRBV12-3 or TRBV12-4 to TRBJ2-2; D possibly corresponds to TRBD1 (6 bases). Trimming pared 6 bases from V and 5 bases from J, leaving 16 bases between. This CDR3 contains 15 residues. The CDR3 loop is CASRSGVRRTGELFF. CDR3 nucleotide sequence: TGTGCCAGCAGGTCAGGGGTTAGGAGAACCGGGGAGCTGTTTTTT.

The rearrangement links TRBV5-1 to TRBJ2-3; 8 nucleotides align to TRBD1. The CDR3 totals 15 residues. Germline CDR1 SGHRS, CDR2 YFSETQ. Trimming cost V 4 bases and J 3 bases; bases outside gene matches: 7. The CDR3 nucleotides are TGCGCCAGCAGCGCCCAGGGGGCGCATACAGATACGCAGTATTTT. The encoded protein is CASSAQGAHTDTQYF. The entire variable domain, with the rest obtained from reference TRBV5-1 and TRBJ2-3, is as follows: KAGVTQTPRYLIKTRGQQVTLSCSPISGHRSVSWYQQTPGQGLQFLFEYFSETQRNKGNFPGRFSGRQFSNSRSEMNVSTLELGDSALYLCASSAQGAHTDTQYFGPGTRLTVL.

This clonotype was seen a few times. This chain links TRBV20-1 with TRBJ2-7; D possibly corresponds to TRBD1 (6 bases). The length of the CDR3 is 14 residues. CDR1 is DFQATT, CDR2 SNEGSKA, per germline (reference sequence). The V end was cut by 4 bases, the J end by 0 bases, with 13 bases between. In nucleotides, the CDR3 is TGCAGTGCTACCCGACAGGACCTCTCCTACGAGCAGTACTTC. Its translation is CSATRQDLSYEQYF.

The chain uses TRBV7-6 and TRBJ2-2; D might be TRBD1 or TRBD2, each matching 5 bases. CDR1 and CDR2 (germline): SGHVS, FNYEAQ. The ends were cut back, 6 bases at V and 0 bases at J, with 17 bases in the middle. This CDR3 contains 17 residues. CDR3 in DNA: TGTGCCAGCAGTCAGAGAACCGGGACCACGAACACCGGGGAGCTGTTTTTT. Translated, it gives CASSQRTGTTNTGELFF.

This clonotype appeared a few times. CDR3 sequence: CNETGGFSDEQYF. The CDR3, as DNA: TGTAACGAAACAGGGGGCTTTTCGGACGAGCAGTACTTC. The V call is TRBV21-1, the J call TRBJ2-7; the table names TRBD1, a call not compared with the DNA. TRBV21-1 is described as a pseudogene. This CDR3 comprises 13 residues.

This clonotype occurred a few times. The V gene is TRBV20-1, the J gene TRBJ2-7; D is possibly TRBD1 (6 bases). CDR3 size: 16 residues. Germline loops: CDR1 DFQATT, CDR2 SNEGSKA (reference sequence). V lost 6 bases and J 1 base, leaving 22 bases between the germline ends. CDR3 DNA: TGCAGTGCCCAAACTCCGTACCGGGACAAGTCCTACGAGCAGTACTTC. This translates into CSAQTPYRDKSYEQYF.

The chain joins TRBV11-2 to TRBJ2-4, with 8 bases matching TRBD2. V gave up 5 bases and J gave up 1 base; unmatched junction bases: 10. This CDR3 is 17 amino acids long. The germline V gene encodes CDR1 SGHAT and CDR2 FQNNGV. The DNA of the CDR3 is TGTGCCAGCAGCCTCCGGGGGGGGGAGGGGGCCAAAAACATTCAGTACTTC. Amino acids: CASSLRGGEGAKNIQYF.

A word on this clonotype: Just one base apart from a much larger clone, this may be a read error. This rearrangement joins TRBV6-2 or TRBV6-3 to TRBJ2-1; 7 bases agree with TRBD1. The CDR3 is 14 amino acids. With 2 bases clipped from V and 2 bases from J, the junction kept 0 bases outside the gene matches. Germline V gives CDR1 MNHEY, CDR2 SVGEGT. The CDR3: CASSYQGAYNEQFF. The CDR3 nucleotides are TGTGCCAGCAGTTACCAGGGGGCCTACAATGAGCAGTTCTTC.